What follows are 21 T cell receptor beta chains derived from one specimen sequenced in a study of human T cells and chemical hapten exposure. A single record per CDR3 protein comes from TCRdb applying MiXCR to the RACE reads. The data contain 150,000 to 200,000 distinct CDR3 sequences, more than 20% of them singletons. The time point was: patch test 3, about 24 weeks after DPC sensitization. The treatment here: therapeutic diphenylcyclopropenone sensitization with weekly scalp DPC. Sequencing was performed on whole blood, taken in connection with sensitization to the hapten diphenylcyclopropenone (DPC). The source of these receptors is a middle-aged woman with alopecia areata. Some clones in this sample may be carry-over from other donors' samples.

This clonotype has just a few counts. The chain has TRBV29-1 and TRBJ1-5; TRBD1 is a possible D gene (6 bases). CDR1 is SQVTM and CDR2 is ANQGSEA in the germline V gene. The CDR3 is made up of 14 amino acids. V was pared by 5 bases and J by 4 bases, with 15 bases between. The CDR3 DNA reads TGCAGCGTTTTGCTGACAGGCGGTAATCAGCCCCAGCATTTT. Its translation: CSVLLTGGNQPQHF. Full variable domain (outside the CDR3, taken from reference TRBV29-1 and TRBJ1-5): SAVISQKPSRDICQRGTSLTIQCQVDSQVTMMFWYRQQPGQSLTLIATANQGSEATYESGFVIDKFPISRPNLTFSTLTVSNMSPEDSSIYLCSVLLTGGNQPQHFGDGTRLSIL.

The V and J genes are TRBV27 and TRBJ2-3; TRBD2 might be the D (5 bases). The CDR3 extends over 12 amino acids. With 6 bases removed from V and 3 bases from J, the gap between germline ends came to 7 bases. Looked up from germline, CDR1 is MNHEY and CDR2 is SMNVEV (reference sequence). The CDR3: CASRRGTDTQYF. DNA of the CDR3: TGTGCCAGCAGAAGAGGGACAGATACGCAGTATTTT.

Ten or more counts support this clonotype. The rearrangement uses TRBV28 and TRBJ2-4, with unresolved D. The V end was cut by 6 bases, the J end by 0 bases, with 12 bases between. The CDR3 extends over 15 amino acids. Per the germline V gene, CDR1 is MDHEN and CDR2 is SYDVKM. CDR3 nucleotides: TGTGCCAGCAGAAGGGCGGAGCTAGCCAAAAACATTCAGTACTTC. The encoded protein is CASRRAELAKNIQYF.

About this clonotype: A single base separates this from a much larger clone, so it may be a read error. CDR3 in DNA: TGTGCCAGCAGTGACGGGGCCTCCTACGAGCAGTACTTC. This gives the protein CASSDGASYEQYF. The chain is built from TRBV6-2 or TRBV6-3 and TRBJ2-7; perhaps D is TRBD1 or TRBD2 (5 bases each). The CDR3 totals 13 residues. Trimming cost V 5 bases and J 0 bases, with 8 bases left between them. Germline V CDR1 and CDR2: MNHEY, SVGEGT.

This clonotype was counted ten times or more. The V call is TRBV6-2 or TRBV6-3, the J call TRBJ1-4; no firm D call. This CDR3 region has 13 residues. V lost 4 bases and J 6 bases, leaving 9 bases between the germline ends. The germline CDR1 and CDR2 sequences are MNHEY and SVGEGT. The CDR3 sequence: CASSLPGDEKLFF. In DNA form, the CDR3 reads TGTGCCAGCAGTTTGCCCGGCGATGAAAAACTGTTTTTT.

This clonotype was observed a handful of times. The J gene is TRBJ2-7, the V gene TRBV5-1; a possible D gene is TRBD1 (6 bases). Germline values: CDR1 SGHRS, CDR2 YFSETQ. Deletions cut 0 bases from V and 6 bases from J, with 13 bases between. The CDR3 length is 14 residues. Here the CDR3 reads CASSLGPTGSEQYF. The CDR3 DNA reads as TGCGCCAGCAGCTTGGGGCCGACAGGATCCGAGCAGTACTTC.

This clonotype came up a few times. This chain uses TRBV20-1 with TRBJ2-7, with TRBD2 identical over 11 bases. V shed 0 bases, J shed 6 bases, and the junction held 13 bases outside the gene matches. In germline, CDR1 is DFQATT, CDR2 SNEGSKA (reference sequence). The CDR3 has 17 residues. In nucleotides, the CDR3 is TGCAGTGCTAGAGATTGGGGGGCTAGGCTAGCGGGAGGCGAGCAGTACTTC. Translated: CSARDWGARLAGGEQYF.

This clonotype has more than one count but fewer than ten. The V and J genes are TRBV24-1 and TRBJ2-2; D is undetermined. With 8 bases removed from V and 6 bases from J, the gap between germline ends came to 15 bases. This CDR3 is built from 14 residues. CDR1 is KGHDR, CDR2 SFDVKD, per germline. CDR3 DNA: TGTGCCACCACCATGAATGCCGAGGCCGGGGAGCTGTTTTTT. Translation gives CATTMNAEAGELFF.

The gene calls are TRBV4-2 and TRBJ2-1, with 9 bases identical to TRBD1. The CDR3 extends over 15 amino acids. Germline V lookup: CDR1 LGHNA, CDR2 YNFKEQ. V lost 4 bases and J lost 10; bases outside the gene matches: 11. The CDR3 DNA reads as TGTGCCAGCAGCCCACAGGGGGCCTCGGGTAACGAGCAGTTCTTC. It yields the protein CASSPQGASGNEQFF.

DNA for the CDR3: TGTGCCAGCAGTTTTGGCAGTCAAGATCAGTACTTC. It translates to CASSFGSQDQYF. This chain uses TRBV27 with TRBJ2-4; D call uncertain. The CDR3 contains 12 residues. V gave up 3 bases and J gave up 12 bases, with 12 bases separating them. CDR1 is MNHEY, CDR2 SMNVEV, per germline (reference sequence).

The chain combines TRBV7-2 with TRBJ2-4; 8 bases are a match to TRBD1. Per germline, CDR1 SGHTA and CDR2 FQGNSA. Trimming cost V 5 bases and J 4 bases; bases outside gene matches: 4. This CDR3 has 14 amino acids. CDR3 coding DNA: TGTGCCAGCAGCCCACGGACAGGGAAAAACATTCAGTACTTC. It translates to CASSPRTGKNIQYF.

The V gene is TRBV10-3, the J gene TRBJ1-5; perhaps TRBD1 as D (5 bases). V lost 4 bases, J lost 0 bases, and 10 bases lay in between. The CDR3 covers 15 residues. Germline V gene lookup returns CDR1 ENHRY and CDR2 SYGVKD. Written as DNA, the CDR3 is TGTGCCATCAGTGCGACAGAACTTAGCAATCAGCCCCAGCATTTT. It yields the protein CAISATELSNQPQHF.

This clonotype has just a few counts. The chain joins TRBV14 to TRBJ2-1, with 10 bases matching TRBD2. This CDR3 is built from 14 residues. V dropped 7 bases and J dropped 2; count of bases not matched to a gene: 2. Germline V gene data show CDR1 as SGHDN and CDR2 as FVKESK. CDR3 in amino acids: CASNLAGAYNEQFF. In DNA, the CDR3 is TGTGCCAGCAACCTAGCGGGAGCCTACAATGAGCAGTTCTTC.

Here the CDR3 DNA reads TGTGCCAGCAGCCAAGTCGGCGGACCGAACACTGAAGCTTTCTTT. Its translation: CASSQVGGPNTEAFF. The chain recombines TRBV4-2 with TRBJ1-1; no clear D gene. V lost 1 base to trimming and J lost 1 base, with 10 bases between them. The germline V gene encodes CDR1 LGHNA and CDR2 YNFKEQ. This CDR3 comprises 15 residues.

This clonotype was seen repeatedly, ten times or more. CDR3 region: CASSQSTTSGTYEQYF. The CDR3 nucleotides read TGCGCCAGCAGTCAATCGACGACTAGCGGAACCTACGAGCAGTACTTC. The rearrangement joins TRBV23-1 to TRBJ2-7; 9 bases fit TRBD2. TRBV23-1 belongs to the ORF category, with a function that is uncertain. V lost 0 bases to trimming and J lost 2 bases; unmatched junction nucleotides: 5. The CDR3 covers 16 residues.

This chain joins TRBV20-1 and TRBJ1-1; D gene uncertain. The CDR3 is made up of 12 amino acids. With 1 base removed from V and 3 bases from J, the gap between germline ends came to 6 bases. In germline, CDR1 is DFQATT, CDR2 SNEGSKA (reference sequence). CDR3 coding DNA: TGCAGTGCTAGAGTCTTGGACACTGAAGCTTTCTTT. Its protein is CSARVLDTEAFF.

This clonotype was counted between two and nine times. This chain links TRBV6-6 with TRBJ1-2; D is unclear. Trimming removed 5 bases at V and 8 bases at J, with 12 bases between. CDR1 is MNHNY, CDR2 SVGAGI, per germline (reference sequence). The CDR3 spans 12 residues. The chain's CDR3 is CASSADQWGYTF. CDR3 coding DNA: TGTGCCAGCAGTGCAGACCAGTGGGGCTACACCTTC.

V usage is TRBV7-2 and J usage is TRBJ2-1; D is tentatively TRBD1 or TRBD2 (5 bases each). Trimming shortened V by 0 bases and J by 9 bases, and 12 bases separated the two germline ends. The CDR3 sequence is 14 residues long. From germline, CDR1 is SGHTA and CDR2 FQGNSA. CDR3 amino acids: CASSLAREGTEQFF. DNA of the CDR3: TGTGCCAGCAGCTTAGCCCGAGAGGGGACTGAGCAGTTCTTC. Full variable domain (rest looked up from reference TRBV7-2 and TRBJ2-1): GAGVSQSPSNKVTEKGKDVELRCDPISGHTALYWYRQSLGQGLEFLIYFQGNSAPDKSGLPSDRFSAERTGGSVSTLTIQRTQQEDSAVYLCASSLAREGTEQFFGPGTRLTVL.

The chain has TRBV28 and TRBJ2-7; D unresolved. The CDR3 extends over 12 amino acids. Trimming removed 4 bases from V and 3 bases from J, with 7 bases in between. Germline CDR1 MDHEN, CDR2 SYDVKM. As DNA, the CDR3 is TGTGCCAGCAGTTCGGACGGCTACGAGCAGTACTTC. This codes for CASSSDGYEQYF.

This clonotype turned up a few times. The chain carries TRBV7-6 and TRBJ2-5, with 7 bases matching TRBD1. Per germline, CDR1 SGHVS and CDR2 FNYEAQ. This CDR3 has 16 residues. The J segment lost 1 base and the V segment lost 1 base, leaving 6 bases of the junction unmatched. For the CDR3, the DNA is TGTGCCAGCAGCTTAGGATGGGGACAGCTCCAAGAGACCCAGTACTTC. As protein: CASSLGWGQLQETQYF.

The table lists this clonotype with a few counts. The CDR3 bases are TGTGCCAGCAGGGGGACAGACAACCCCGGGGAGCAGTACTTC. Its protein product is CASRGTDNPGEQYF. The V and J genes are TRBV28 and TRBJ2-7, with 7 bases lining up with TRBD1. The CDR3 is 14 residues long. Germline CDR1 is MDHEN and CDR2 is SYDVKM. The V and J ends lost 6 bases and 7 bases, in that order; junction bases with no gene match: 12.